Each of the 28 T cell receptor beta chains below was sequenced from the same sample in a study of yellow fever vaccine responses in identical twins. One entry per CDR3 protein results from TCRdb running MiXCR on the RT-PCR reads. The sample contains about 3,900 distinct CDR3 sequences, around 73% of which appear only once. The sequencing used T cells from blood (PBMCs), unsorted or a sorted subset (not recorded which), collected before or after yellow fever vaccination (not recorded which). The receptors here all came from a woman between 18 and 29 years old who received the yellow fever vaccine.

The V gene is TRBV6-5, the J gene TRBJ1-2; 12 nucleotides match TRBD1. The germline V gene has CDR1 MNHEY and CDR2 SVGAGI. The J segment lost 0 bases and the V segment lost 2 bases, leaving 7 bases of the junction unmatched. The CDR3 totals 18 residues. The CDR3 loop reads CASSYLGTGGLSNYGYTF. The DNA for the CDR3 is TGTGCCAGCAGTTACCTCGGGACAGGGGGCCTTTCTAACTATGGCTACACCTTC.

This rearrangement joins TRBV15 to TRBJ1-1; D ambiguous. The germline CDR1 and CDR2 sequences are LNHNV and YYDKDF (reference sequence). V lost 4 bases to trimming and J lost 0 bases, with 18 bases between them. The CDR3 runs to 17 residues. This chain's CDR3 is CATSTQEVSLMNTEAFF. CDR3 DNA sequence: TGTGCCACCAGCACGCAGGAAGTATCTCTCATGAACACTGAAGCTTTCTTT.

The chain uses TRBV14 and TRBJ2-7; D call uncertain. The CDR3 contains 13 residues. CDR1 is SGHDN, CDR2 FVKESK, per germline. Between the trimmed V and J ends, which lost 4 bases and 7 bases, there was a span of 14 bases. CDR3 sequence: CASSPRTAEEQYF. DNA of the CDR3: TGTGCCAGCAGCCCTCGGACGGCAGAAGAGCAGTACTTC.

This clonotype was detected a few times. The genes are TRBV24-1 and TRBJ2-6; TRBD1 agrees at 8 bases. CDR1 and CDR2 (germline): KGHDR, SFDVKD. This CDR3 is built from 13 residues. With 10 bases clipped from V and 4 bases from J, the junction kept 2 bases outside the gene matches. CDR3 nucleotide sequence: TGTGCCACACAGGGGGTAGGGGCCAACGTCCTGACTTTC. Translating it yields CATQGVGANVLTF.

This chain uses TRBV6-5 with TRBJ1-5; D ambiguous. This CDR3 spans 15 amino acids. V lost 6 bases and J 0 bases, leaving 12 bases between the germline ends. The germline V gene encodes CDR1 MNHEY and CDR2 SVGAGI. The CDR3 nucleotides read TGTGCCAGCAGCTCCTCCACCTATAGCAATCAGCCCCAGCATTTT. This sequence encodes CASSSSTYSNQPQHF.

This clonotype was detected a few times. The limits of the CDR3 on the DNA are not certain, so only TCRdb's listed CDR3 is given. The CDR3 protein is CASRLPQGPGSCFF. The chain employs TRBV12-2 and TRBJ2-2; TRBD1, the table's D call, lacks a check against the DNA. TRBV12-2 is recorded as a pseudogene. The CDR3 sequence runs 14 residues, both termini included.

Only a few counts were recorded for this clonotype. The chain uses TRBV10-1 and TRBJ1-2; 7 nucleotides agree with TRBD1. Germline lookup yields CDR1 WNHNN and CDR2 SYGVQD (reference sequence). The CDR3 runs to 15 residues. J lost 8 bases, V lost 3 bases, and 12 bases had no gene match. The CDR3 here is CASSDSMTGPRGYTF. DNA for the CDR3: TGCGCCAGCAGTGACTCGATGACAGGGCCACGAGGCTACACCTTC.

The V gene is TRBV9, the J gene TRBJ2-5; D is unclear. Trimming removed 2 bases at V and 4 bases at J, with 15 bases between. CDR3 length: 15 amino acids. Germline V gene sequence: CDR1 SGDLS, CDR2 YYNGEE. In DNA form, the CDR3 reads TGTGCCAGCAGCGTTGCCGGGCCTCATGCAGAGACCCAGTACTTC. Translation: CASSVAGPHAETQYF.

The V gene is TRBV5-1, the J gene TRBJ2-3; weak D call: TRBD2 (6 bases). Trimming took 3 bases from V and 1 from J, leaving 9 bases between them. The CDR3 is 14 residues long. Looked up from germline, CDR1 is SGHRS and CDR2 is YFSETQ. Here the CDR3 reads CASSSGLRTDTQYF. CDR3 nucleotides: TGCGCCAGCAGCTCGGGACTTCGCACAGATACGCAGTATTTT. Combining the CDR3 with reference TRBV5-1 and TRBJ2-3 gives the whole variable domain KAGVTQTPRYLIKTRGQQVTLSCSPISGHRSVSWYQQTPGQGLQFLFEYFSETQRNKGNFPGRFSGRQFSNSRSEMNVSTLELGDSALYLCASSSGLRTDTQYFGPGTRLTVL.

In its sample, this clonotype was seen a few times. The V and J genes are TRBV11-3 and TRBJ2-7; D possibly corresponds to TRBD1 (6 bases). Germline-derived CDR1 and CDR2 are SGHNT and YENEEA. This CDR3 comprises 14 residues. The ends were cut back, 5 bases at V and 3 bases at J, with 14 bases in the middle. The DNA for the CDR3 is TGTGCCAGCAGCCCTCCTTGGGACATCTACGAGCAGTACTTC. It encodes CASSPPWDIYEQYF.

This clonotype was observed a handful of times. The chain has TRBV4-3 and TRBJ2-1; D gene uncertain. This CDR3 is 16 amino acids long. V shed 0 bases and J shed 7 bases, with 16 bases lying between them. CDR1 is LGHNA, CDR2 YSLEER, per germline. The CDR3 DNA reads TGCGCCAGCAGCCAAGATAGGGTGATGACATATAATGAGCAGTTCTTC. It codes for CASSQDRVMTYNEQFF.

This chain's CDR3 is CASSYGTDHEQFF. The DNA for the CDR3 is TGTGCCAGCAGTTACGGGACGGATCATGAGCAGTTCTTC. V and J are TRBV6-2 or TRBV6-3 and TRBJ2-1; D is possibly TRBD1 or TRBD2 (5 bases each). The germline V and J ends were trimmed by 2 bases and 8 bases, with 10 bases remaining between them. The CDR3 sequence is 13 residues long. The V gene's germline CDR1 is MNHEY and CDR2 SVGEGT.

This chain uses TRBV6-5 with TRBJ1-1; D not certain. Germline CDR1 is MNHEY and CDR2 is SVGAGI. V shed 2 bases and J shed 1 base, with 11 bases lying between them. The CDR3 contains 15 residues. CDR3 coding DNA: TGTGCCAGCAGTTACACCGGACCTCCGAACACTGAAGCTTTCTTT. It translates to CASSYTGPPNTEAFF.

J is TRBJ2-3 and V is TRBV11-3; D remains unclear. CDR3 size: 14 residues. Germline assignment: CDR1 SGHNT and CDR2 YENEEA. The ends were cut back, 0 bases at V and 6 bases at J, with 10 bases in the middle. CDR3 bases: TGTGCCAGCAGCTTAGACACGCTCGAGGATACGCAGTATTTT. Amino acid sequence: CASSLDTLEDTQYF.

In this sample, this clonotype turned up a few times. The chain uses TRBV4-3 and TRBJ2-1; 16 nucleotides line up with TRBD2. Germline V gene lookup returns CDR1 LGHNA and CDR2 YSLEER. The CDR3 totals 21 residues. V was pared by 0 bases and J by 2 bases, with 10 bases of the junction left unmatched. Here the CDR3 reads CASSQDIPSGLAGGPYNEQFF. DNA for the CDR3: TGCGCCAGCAGCCAAGACATCCCCTCGGGACTAGCGGGAGGGCCCTACAATGAGCAGTTCTTC.

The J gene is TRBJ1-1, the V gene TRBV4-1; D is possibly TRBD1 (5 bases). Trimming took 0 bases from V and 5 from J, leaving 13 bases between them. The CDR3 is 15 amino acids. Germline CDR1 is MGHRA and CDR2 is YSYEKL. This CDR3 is CASSQEGGEGTEAFF. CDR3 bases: TGCGCCAGCAGCCAAGAAGGAGGGGAAGGGACTGAAGCTTTCTTT.

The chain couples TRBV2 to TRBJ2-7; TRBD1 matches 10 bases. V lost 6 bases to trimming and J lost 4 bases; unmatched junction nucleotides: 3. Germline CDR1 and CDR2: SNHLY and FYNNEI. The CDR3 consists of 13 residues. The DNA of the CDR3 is TGTGCCAGCAGGGGGACAGGGGAGTACGAGCAGTACTTC. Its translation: CASRGTGEYEQYF.

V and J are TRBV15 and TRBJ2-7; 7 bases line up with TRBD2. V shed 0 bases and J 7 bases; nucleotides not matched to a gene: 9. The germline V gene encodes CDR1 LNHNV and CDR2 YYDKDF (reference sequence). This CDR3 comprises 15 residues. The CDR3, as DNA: TGTGCCACCAGCAGAGAGTCTAGCGGACCGGGGGAGCAGTACTTC. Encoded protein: CATSRESSGPGEQYF.

DNA for the CDR3: TGTGCCAGCCGCCAGACCGGGGAAGCTGAGCAGTTCTTC. Encoded protein: CASRQTGEAEQFF. The chain recombines TRBV7-6 with TRBJ2-1; the D gene is possibly TRBD2 (5 bases). The CDR3 spans 13 residues. V was cut by 8 bases and J by 9 bases, with 17 bases left in between. The germline gives CDR1 SGHVS, CDR2 FNYEAQ.

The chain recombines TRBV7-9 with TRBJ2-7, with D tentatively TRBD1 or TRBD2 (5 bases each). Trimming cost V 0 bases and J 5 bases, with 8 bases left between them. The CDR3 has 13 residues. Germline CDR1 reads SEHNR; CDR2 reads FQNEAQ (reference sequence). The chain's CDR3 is CASSLAGDHEQYF. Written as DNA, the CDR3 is TGTGCCAGCAGCTTAGCGGGGGACCACGAGCAGTACTTC.

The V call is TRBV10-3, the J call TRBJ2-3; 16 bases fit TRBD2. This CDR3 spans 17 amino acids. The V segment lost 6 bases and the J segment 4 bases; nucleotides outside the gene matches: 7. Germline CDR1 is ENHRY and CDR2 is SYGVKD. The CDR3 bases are TGTGCCATCAGGGGGACTAGCGGGGGGGCTAACGCAGATACGCAGTATTTT. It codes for CAIRGTSGGANADTQYF.

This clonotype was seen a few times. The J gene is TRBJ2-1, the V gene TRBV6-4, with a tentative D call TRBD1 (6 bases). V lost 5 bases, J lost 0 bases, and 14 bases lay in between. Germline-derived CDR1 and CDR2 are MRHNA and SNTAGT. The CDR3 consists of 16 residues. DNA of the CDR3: TGTGCCAGCAGTTTACAGGGAAGCGGCTCCTACAATGAGCAGTTCTTC. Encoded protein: CASSLQGSGSYNEQFF.

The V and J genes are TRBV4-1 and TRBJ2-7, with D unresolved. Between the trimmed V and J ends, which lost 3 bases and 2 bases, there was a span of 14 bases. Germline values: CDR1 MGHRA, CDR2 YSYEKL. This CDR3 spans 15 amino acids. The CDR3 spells CASSQFAASAYEQYF. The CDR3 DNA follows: TGCGCCAGCAGCCAGTTCGCGGCCAGTGCCTACGAGCAGTACTTC.

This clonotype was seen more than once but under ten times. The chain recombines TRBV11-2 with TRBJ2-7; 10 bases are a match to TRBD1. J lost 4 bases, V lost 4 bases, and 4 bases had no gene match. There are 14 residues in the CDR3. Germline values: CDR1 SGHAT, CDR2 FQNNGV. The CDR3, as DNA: TGTGCCAGCAGCTCCGGGACAGGGGCTTACGAGCAGTACTTC. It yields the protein CASSSGTGAYEQYF.

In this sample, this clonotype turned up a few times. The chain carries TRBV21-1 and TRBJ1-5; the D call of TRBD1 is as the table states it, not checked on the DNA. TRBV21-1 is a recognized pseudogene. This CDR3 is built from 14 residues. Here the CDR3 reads CASSPRTGIQPQHF. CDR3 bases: TGTGCCAGCAGCCCCCGGACCGGGATTCAGCCCCAGCATTTT.

CDR3 sequence (DNA): TGTGCCAGCAGCTCCCAGTCTAGCACAGATACGCAGTATTTT. It encodes CASSSQSSTDTQYF. The rearrangement uses TRBV7-6 and TRBJ2-3, with D hard to call. Germline CDR1 reads SGHVS; CDR2 reads FNYEAQ. The CDR3 loop spans 14 amino acids. Trimming left V 4 bases short and J 0 bases short, with 8 bases between.

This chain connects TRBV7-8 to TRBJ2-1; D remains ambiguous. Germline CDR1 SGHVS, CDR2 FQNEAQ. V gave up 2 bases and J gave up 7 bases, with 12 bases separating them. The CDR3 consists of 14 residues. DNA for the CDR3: TGTGCCAGCAGCTTAAGTTTAACTGCAAATGAGCAGTTCTTC. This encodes CASSLSLTANEQFF.

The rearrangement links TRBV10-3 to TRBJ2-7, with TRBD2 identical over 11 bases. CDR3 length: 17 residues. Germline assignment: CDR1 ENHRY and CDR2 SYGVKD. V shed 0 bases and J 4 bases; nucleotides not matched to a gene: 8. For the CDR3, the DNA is TGTGCCATCAGTGAGTCGTTAGGGACTAGCGGTTTGTACGAGCAGTACTTC. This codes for CAISESLGTSGLYEQYF.